This is a list of T cell receptor beta chains from one sample in a study of T cell repertoires in cytomegalovirus infection. TCRdb called the reads again in MiXCR, with one record for every CDR3 protein. The table has hundreds of thousands of distinct CDR3 sequences, roughly 30% seen once. Material: PBMCs. All receptors derive from a human donor in good health (CMV status not recorded). Some clones in this sample may be carry-over from other donors' samples. Both conserved end residues are part of each CDR3. The D gene is left open where the match is weak. Clone size appears in some rows only: once, few, many, or a class for an expanded clone.

j_call | d_call | clone_size | v_call | cdr3_nt | cdr3_aa
TRBJ2-7 | - | - | TRBV12-3/TRBV12-4 | TGTGCCAGCAGTTTATCAGGGAACTCCTACGAGCAGTACTTC | CASSLSGNSYEQYF
TRBJ2-4 | - | - | TRBV7-9 | TGTGCCAGCAGCTTAAGTGAGCTAGCCAAAAACATTCAGTACTTC | CASSLSELAKNIQYF
TRBJ1-3 | - | few | TRBV4-1 | TGCGCCAGCAGCCAACCGGGACGGATGAGCTCTGGAAACACCATATATTTT | CASSQPGRMSSGNTIYF
TRBJ2-1 | - | - | TRBV11-2 | TGTGCCAGCAGACTTTCCCTAGACTTCCATGAGCAGTTCTTC | CASRLSLDFHEQFF
TRBJ2-7 | TRBD1 | - | TRBV6-2/TRBV6-3 | TGTGCCAGCAGCCCATTGGGACAGGGGGACCACGAGCAGTACTTC | CASSPLGQGDHEQYF
TRBJ2-5 | TRBD1 | - | TRBV27 | TGTGCCAGCAGGGGAAGGGGGCGCTGGCAAGATACCCAGTACTTC | CASRGRGRWQDTQYF
TRBJ2-7 | TRBD1 | - | TRBV28 | TGTGCCAGCAGTCCCCCCCCTTTGAACAGGGGTAAGGGGCAGTACTTC | CASSPPPLNRGKGQYF
TRBJ2-1 | - | few | TRBV4-2 | TGTGCCAGCAGCCAAGAGAGGAATGAGCAGTTCTTC | CASSQERNEQFF
TRBJ1-5 | - | - | TRBV20-1 | TGCAGTGCTAGGAGGGAACGAGAGTATCAGCCCCAGCATTTT | CSARREREYQPQHF
TRBJ2-7 | TRBD1 | many | TRBV19 | TGTGCCAGTAGCACACTCCGGGACAGGGGCTACGAGCAGTACTTC | CASSTLRDRGYEQYF
TRBJ1-2 | - | - | TRBV15 | TGTGCCACCAGCATCGGGACGAACTATGGCTACACCTTC | CATSIGTNYGYTF
TRBJ2-7 | TRBD2 | - | TRBV7-2 | TGTGCCAGCAGCGCACCGGGACTAGCGGGGGGTGAGCAGTACTTC | CASSAPGLAGGEQYF
TRBJ2-3 | - | many | TRBV7-2 | TGTGCCAGCAGCTTAGGCACAGATACGCAGTATTTT | CASSLGTDTQYF
TRBJ2-1 | - | - | TRBV4-2 | TGTGCCACAGGAACAGAGGCCACTCTCTCCTACAATGAGCAGTTCTTC | CATGTEATLSYNEQFF
TRBJ1-1 | - | few | TRBV10-3 | TGTGCCATCAGTTCAGGGGCGAACACTGAAGCTTTCTTT | CAISSGANTEAFF
TRBJ2-7 | TRBD1 | few | TRBV20-1 | TGCAGTGCTAGAGCCTACCTGGGACAGGGGTTCTACGAGCAGTACTTC | CSARAYLGQGFYEQYF